This T cell receptor (beta chain) derives from a study of cytomegalovirus exposure and HLA in healthy donors. Broader study findings: As immune exposure information, only CMV serostatus was available. Testing in vitro showed a few CMV-associated chains specific for CMV antigens. Cytomegalovirus association was assigned to around 150 TCR beta chains.

The germline V gene has CDR1 MDHEN and CDR2 SYDVKM. The CDR3 extends over 13 amino acids. The V and J ends lost 7 bases and 5 bases respectively, with 12 bases between them. It was with 60 Vbeta and 13 Jbeta primers that the PCR ran. Sequenced by immunoSEQ multiplex PCR; TCRdb stores in-frame clones only, minus some. Here the sample spans about 200,000 clones, approximately 86% being singletons. A note on this clone: What it recognizes is unknown.

Sequenced material: PBMCs. This chain uses TRBV28 with TRBJ2-1, with a possible D match to TRBD2 (6 bases). This clonotype was sampled from a woman aged 30 to 39 in good health and CMV-seronegative. CDR3 DNA: TGTGCCAGCACCTGGGACTTCCACAATGAGCAGTTCTTC. Protein: CASTWDFHNEQFF.